This T cell receptor beta chain was sequenced during a study of Graves' ophthalmopathy and Graves' hyperthyroidism. General observations from the study: Cross-validated, the 13-signature model showed 87.88%/81.08% sensitivity/specificity, and 80%/75% in the test set. Also, most clonotypes expanded in the thyroid above 0.001 frequency appeared in blood.

From RNA, the CDR3 regions of TCR beta chains were amplified and sequenced. Amplification began with first-round RT-PCR using HTBI primers, then second-round multiplex PCR was performed. TCRdb reanalysed the multiplex PCR reads using MiXCR and keeps one entry per CDR3 protein. The sample includes about 390,000 distinct CDR3 sequences, approximately 15% of them seen just once. The authors enrolled newly diagnosed hyperthyroidism patients aged 18 to 65 with under 2 months' duration. Enrollment excluded any patients with other autoimmune diseases, uncontrolled infections, pregnancy or lactation. In its sample, this clonotype was seen many times. Antigen unknown. CDR1 and CDR2 from the germline V gene are MNHEY and SMNVEV (reference sequence). This CDR3 is 15 amino acids long. Unmatched junction bases numbered 13, after V lost 5 bases and J lost 7 bases.

The sample was peripheral blood. The V call is TRBV27, the J call TRBJ2-7; 8 bases map to TRBD1. This TCR derives from a woman between 18 and 29 years old with stable Graves' hyperthyroidism. The CDR3 reads CASSHRTGPAREQYF. In DNA, the CDR3 is TGTGCCAGCAGTCACCGGACAGGGCCGGCAAGGGAGCAGTACTTC.